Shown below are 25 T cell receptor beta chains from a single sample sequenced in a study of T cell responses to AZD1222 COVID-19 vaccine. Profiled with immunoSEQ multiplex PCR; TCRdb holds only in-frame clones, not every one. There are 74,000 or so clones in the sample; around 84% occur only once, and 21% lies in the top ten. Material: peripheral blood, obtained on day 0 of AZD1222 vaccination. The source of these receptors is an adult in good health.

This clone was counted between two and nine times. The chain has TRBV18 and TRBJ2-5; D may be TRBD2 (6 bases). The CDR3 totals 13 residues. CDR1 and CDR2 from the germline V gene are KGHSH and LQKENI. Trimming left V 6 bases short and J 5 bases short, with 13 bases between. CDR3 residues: CASSRDLGETQYF. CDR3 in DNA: TGTGCCAGCTCGCGGGACCTGGGGGAGACCCAGTACTTC.

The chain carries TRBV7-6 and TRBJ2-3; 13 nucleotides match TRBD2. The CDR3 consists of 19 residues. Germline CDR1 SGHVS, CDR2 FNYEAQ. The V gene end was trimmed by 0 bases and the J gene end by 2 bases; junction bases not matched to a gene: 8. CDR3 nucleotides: TGTGCCAGCAGCTTAGCCCCCGGGACTAGCGGGACCTACACAGATACGCAGTATTTT. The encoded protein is CASSLAPGTSGTYTDTQYF. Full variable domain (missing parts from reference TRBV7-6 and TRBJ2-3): GAGVSQSPRYKVTKRGQDVALRCDPISGHVSLYWYRQALGQGPEFLTYFNYEAQQDKSGLPNDRFSAERPEGSISTLTIQRTEQRDSAMYRCASSLAPGTSGTYTDTQYFGPGTRLTVL.

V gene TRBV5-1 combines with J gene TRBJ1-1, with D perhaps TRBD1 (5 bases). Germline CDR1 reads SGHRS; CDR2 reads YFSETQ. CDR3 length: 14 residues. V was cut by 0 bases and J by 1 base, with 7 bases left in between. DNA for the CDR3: TGCGCCAGCAGCTTGGGACAGCAGAACACTGAAGCTTTCTTT. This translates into CASSLGQQNTEAFF.

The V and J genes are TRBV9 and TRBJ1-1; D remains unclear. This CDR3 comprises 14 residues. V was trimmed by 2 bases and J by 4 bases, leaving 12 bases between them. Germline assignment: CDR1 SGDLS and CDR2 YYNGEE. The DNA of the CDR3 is TGTGCCAGCAGCGTTACAAGTTATCTCACTGAAGCTTTCTTT. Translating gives CASSVTSYLTEAFF.

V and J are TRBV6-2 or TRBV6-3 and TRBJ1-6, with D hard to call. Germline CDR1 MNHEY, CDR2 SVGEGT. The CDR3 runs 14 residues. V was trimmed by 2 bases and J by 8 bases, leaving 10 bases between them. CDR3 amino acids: CASSYGVWDSPLHF. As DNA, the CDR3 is TGTGCCAGCAGTTACGGGGTGTGGGATTCACCCCTCCACTTT.

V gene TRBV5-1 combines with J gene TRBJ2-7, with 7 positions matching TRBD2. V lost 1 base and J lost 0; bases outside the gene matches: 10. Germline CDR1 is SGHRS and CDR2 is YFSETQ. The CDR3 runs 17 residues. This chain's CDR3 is CASSLFSASGNSYEQYF. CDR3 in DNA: TGCGCCAGCAGCTTGTTTTCCGCTAGCGGCAACTCCTACGAGCAGTACTTC. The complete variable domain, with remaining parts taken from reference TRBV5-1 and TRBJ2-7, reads KAGVTQTPRYLIKTRGQQVTLSCSPISGHRSVSWYQQTPGQGLQFLFEYFSETQRNKGNFPGRFSGRQFSNSRSEMNVSTLELGDSALYLCASSLFSASGNSYEQYFGPGTRLTVT.

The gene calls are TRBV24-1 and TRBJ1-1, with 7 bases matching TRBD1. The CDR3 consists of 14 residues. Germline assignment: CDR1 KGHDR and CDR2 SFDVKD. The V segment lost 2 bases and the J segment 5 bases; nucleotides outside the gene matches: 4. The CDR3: CATSDSGQQTEAFF. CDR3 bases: TGTGCCACCAGTGATTCGGGACAGCAAACTGAAGCTTTCTTT.

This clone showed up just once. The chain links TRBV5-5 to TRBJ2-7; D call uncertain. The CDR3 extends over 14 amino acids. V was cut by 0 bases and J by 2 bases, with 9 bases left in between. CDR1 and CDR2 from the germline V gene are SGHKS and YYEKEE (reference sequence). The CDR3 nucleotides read TGTGCCAGCAGCTTGGAGGGTTGGACCTACGAGCAGTACTTC. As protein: CASSLEGWTYEQYF.

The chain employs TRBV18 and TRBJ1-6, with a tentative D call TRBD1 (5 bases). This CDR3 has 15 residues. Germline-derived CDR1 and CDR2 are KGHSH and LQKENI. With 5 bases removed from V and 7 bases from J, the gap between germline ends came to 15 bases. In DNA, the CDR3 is TGTGCCAGCTCAACCCGGGACTCGGAAAATTCACCCCTCCACTTT. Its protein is CASSTRDSENSPLHF.

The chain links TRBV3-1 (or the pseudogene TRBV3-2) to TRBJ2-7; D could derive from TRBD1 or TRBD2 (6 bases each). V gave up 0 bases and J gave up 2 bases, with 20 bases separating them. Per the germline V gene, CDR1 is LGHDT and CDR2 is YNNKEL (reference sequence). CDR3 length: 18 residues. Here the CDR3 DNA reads TGTGCCAGCAGCCAAGACCCAGTCCAGGGGAGGAGTCCCTACGAGCAGTACTTC. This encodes CASSQDPVQGRSPYEQYF.

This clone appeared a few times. The CDR3 DNA is TGTGCCAGCAGCTTTAACAGGGAGAAAGCTTTCTTT. It encodes CASSFNREKAFF. The gene calls are TRBV7-8 and TRBJ1-1, with a possible D match to TRBD1 (6 bases). Germline assignment: CDR1 SGHVS and CDR2 FQNEAQ. Trimming took 3 bases from V and 9 from J, leaving 11 bases between them. The CDR3 contains 12 residues.

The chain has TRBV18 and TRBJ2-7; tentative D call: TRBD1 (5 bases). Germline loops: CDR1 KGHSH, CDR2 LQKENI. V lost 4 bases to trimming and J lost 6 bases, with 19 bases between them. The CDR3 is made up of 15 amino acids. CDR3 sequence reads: CASSHFGADRSEQYF. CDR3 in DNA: TGTGCCAGCTCACATTTTGGGGCGGACCGCTCCGAGCAGTACTTC.

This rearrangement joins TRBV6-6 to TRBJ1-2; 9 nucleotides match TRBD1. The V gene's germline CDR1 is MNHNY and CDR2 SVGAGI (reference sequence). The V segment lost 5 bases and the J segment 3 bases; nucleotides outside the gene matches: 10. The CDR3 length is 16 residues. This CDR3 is CASSAGQGKADYGYTF. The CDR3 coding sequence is TGTGCCAGCAGTGCTGGACAGGGGAAGGCGGACTATGGCTACACCTTC.

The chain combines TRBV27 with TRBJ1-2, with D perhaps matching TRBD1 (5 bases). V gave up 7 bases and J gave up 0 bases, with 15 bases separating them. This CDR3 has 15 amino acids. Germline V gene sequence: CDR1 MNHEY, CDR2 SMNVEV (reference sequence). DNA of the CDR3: TGTGCCAGCAAGCTTGGATCGGGACCTAACTATGGCTACACCTTC. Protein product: CASKLGSGPNYGYTF.

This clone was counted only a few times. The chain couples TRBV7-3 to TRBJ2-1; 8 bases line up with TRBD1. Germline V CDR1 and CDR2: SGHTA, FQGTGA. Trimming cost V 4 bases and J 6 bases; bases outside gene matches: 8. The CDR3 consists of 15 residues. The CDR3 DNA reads TGTGCCAGCAGCTCCTCTATAACAGGGGGCAATGAGCAGTTCTTC. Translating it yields CASSSSITGGNEQFF.

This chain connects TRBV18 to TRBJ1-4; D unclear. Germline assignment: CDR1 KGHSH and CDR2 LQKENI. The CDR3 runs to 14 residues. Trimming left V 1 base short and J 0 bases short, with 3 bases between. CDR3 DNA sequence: TGTGCCAGCTCACCACGGACAACTAATGAAAAACTGTTTTTT. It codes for CASSPRTTNEKLFF.

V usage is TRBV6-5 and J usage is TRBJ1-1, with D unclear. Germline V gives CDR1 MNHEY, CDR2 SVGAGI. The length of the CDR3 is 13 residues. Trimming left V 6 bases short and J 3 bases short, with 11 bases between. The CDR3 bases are TGTGCCAGCAGGTTCAGTGGGGACACTGAAGCTTTCTTT. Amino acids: CASRFSGDTEAFF.

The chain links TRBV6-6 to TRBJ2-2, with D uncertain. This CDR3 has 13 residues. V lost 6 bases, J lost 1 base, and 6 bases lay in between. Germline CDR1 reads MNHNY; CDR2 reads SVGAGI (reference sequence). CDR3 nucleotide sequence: TGTGCCAGCAGGAGACAGAACACCGGGGAGCTGTTTTTT. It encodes CASRRQNTGELFF.

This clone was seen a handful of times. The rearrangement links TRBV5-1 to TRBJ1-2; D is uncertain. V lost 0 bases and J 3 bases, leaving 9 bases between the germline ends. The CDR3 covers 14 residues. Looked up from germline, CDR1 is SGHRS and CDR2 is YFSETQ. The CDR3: CASSLGPGDYGYTF. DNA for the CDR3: TGCGCCAGCAGCTTGGGACCCGGGGACTATGGCTACACCTTC. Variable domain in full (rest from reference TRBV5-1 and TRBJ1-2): KAGVTQTPRYLIKTRGQQVTLSCSPISGHRSVSWYQQTPGQGLQFLFEYFSETQRNKGNFPGRFSGRQFSNSRSEMNVSTLELGDSALYLCASSLGPGDYGYTFGSGTRLTVV.

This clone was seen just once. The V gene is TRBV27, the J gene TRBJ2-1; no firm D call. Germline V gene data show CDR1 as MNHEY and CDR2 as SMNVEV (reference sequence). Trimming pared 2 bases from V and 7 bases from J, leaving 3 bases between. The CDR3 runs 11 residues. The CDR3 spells CASSLKNEQFF. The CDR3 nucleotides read TGTGCCAGCAGTTTAAAGAATGAGCAGTTCTTC.

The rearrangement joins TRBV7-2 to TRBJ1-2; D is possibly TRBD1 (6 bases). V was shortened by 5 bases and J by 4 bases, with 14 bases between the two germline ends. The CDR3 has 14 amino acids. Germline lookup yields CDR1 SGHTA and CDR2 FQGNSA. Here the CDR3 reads CASSDTGFTYGYTF. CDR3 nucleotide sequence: TGTGCCAGCAGCGATACAGGGTTTACCTATGGCTACACCTTC.

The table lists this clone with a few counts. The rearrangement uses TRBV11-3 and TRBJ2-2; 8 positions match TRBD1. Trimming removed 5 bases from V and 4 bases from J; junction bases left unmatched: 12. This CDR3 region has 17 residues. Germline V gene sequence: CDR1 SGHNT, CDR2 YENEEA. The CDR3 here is CASSARGRQGFTGELFF. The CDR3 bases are TGTGCCAGCAGCGCGCGGGGACGACAGGGGTTCACCGGGGAGCTGTTTTTT.

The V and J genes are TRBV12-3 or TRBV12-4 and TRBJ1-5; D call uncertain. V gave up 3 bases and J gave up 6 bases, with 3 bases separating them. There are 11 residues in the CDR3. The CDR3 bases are TGTGCCAGCAGTTTCTCTCAGCCCCAGCATTTT. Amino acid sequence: CASSFSQPQHF.

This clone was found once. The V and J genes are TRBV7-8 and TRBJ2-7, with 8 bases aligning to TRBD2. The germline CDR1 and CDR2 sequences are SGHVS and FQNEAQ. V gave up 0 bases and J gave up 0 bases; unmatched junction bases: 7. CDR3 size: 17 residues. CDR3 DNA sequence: TGTGCCAGCAGCTTAGCAACAGCTAGCGGGTACTCCTACGAGCAGTACTTC. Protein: CASSLATASGYSYEQYF.

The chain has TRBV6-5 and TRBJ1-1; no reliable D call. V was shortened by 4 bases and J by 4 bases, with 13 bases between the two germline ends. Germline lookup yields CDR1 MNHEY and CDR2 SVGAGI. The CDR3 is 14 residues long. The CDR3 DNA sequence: TGTGCCAGCAGTTCGAAAAGACGGGGCACTGAAGCTTTCTTT. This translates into CASSSKRRGTEAFF.